This is a list of T cell receptor beta chains from one sample in a study of T cell responses to AZD1222 COVID-19 vaccine. The protocol was immunoSEQ multiplex PCR, while the TCRdb copy is restricted to in-frame clones and leaves out a portion. Of about 110,000 clones in the sample, roughly 89% were seen once. Sample: peripheral blood, taken on day 0 of MenACWY control vaccination. These receptors were obtained from an adult in good health. The CDR3 runs from the conserved cysteine through the conserved F or W. D genes are given only for firm matches. Size tells how often a clone was seen (once, few, many) or the class of an expanded clone, and some rows leave it out.

V: TRBV27; D: TRBD2; J: TRBJ2-5; size: once; length: 16; CDR3: CASSRGLAGGTETQYF; DNA: TGTGCCAGCAGTAGGGGACTAGCGGGGGGAACAGAGACCCAGTACTTC
V: TRBV29-1; D: -; J: TRBJ2-7; size: once; length: 15; CDR3: CSVEVGSGAWGEQYF; DNA: TGCAGCGTTGAAGTTGGCTCGGGGGCTTGGGGCGAGCAGTACTTC
V: TRBV5-1; D: TRBD1; J: TRBJ1-4; size: once; length: 17; CDR3: CASSRDRAITTNEKLFF; DNA: TGCGCCAGCAGCCGGGACAGGGCAATTACAACTAATGAAAAACTGTTTTTT
V: TRBV11-2; D: -; J: TRBJ1-1; size: -; length: 15; CDR3: CASTPWGGRNTEAFF; DNA: TGTGCCAGCACCCCTTGGGGGGGTAGGAACACTGAAGCTTTCTTT
V: TRBV9; D: -; J: TRBJ2-1; size: -; length: 15; CDR3: CASSVDVGPYNEQFF; DNA: TGTGCCAGCAGCGTAGACGTGGGTCCCTACAATGAGCAGTTCTTC
V: TRBV11-2; D: -; J: TRBJ1-5; size: -; length: 15; CDR3: CASSVQGLRNQPQHF; DNA: TGTGCCAGCAGCGTACAGGGTCTTCGCAATCAGCCCCAGCATTTT
V: TRBV3-1/TRBV3-2; D: -; J: TRBJ2-7; size: -; length: 15; CDR3: CASSQAFRTTYEQYF; DNA: TGTGCCAGCAGCCAAGCTTTCAGGACTACCTACGAGCAGTACTTC
V: TRBV5-1; D: TRBD1; J: TRBJ1-1; size: -; length: 16; CDR3: CASSLNHRGMNTEAFF; DNA: TGCGCCAGCAGCTTGAACCACAGGGGAATGAACACTGAAGCTTTCTTT
V: TRBV19; D: -; J: TRBJ1-1; size: -; length: 15; CDR3: CASSDWGVGGTEAFF; DNA: TGTGCCAGTAGTGACTGGGGGGTAGGTGGCACTGAAGCTTTCTTT
V: TRBV30; D: -; J: TRBJ1-6; size: -; length: 13; CDR3: CAYRSSYNSPLHF; DNA: TGTGCCTACAGGAGCTCCTATAATTCACCCCTCCACTTT
V: TRBV4-1; D: TRBD2; J: TRBJ2-7; size: -; length: 15; CDR3: CASSLRPGLADEQYF; DNA: TGCGCCAGCAGCCTCCGACCGGGACTAGCTGACGAGCAGTACTTC
V: TRBV18; D: -; J: TRBJ1-2; size: -; length: 13; CDR3: CASSPRREDGYTF; DNA: TGTGCCAGCTCACCACGACGGGAGGATGGCTACACCTTC
V: TRBV5-1; D: -; J: TRBJ2-3; size: -; length: 11; CDR3: CASTGTDTQYF; DNA: TGCGCCAGTACAGGCACAGATACGCAGTATTTT
V: TRBV6-5; D: TRBD1; J: TRBJ1-1; size: -; length: 15; CDR3: CASSYGTGGGTEAFF; DNA: TGTGCCAGCAGTTACGGGACAGGGGGCGGCACTGAAGCTTTCTTT
V: TRBV18; D: -; J: TRBJ1-6; size: -; length: 13; CDR3: CASAPAFDSPLHF; DNA: TGTGCCAGCGCGCCGGCTTTTGATTCACCCCTCCACTTT
V: TRBV4-1; D: TRBD1; J: TRBJ2-7; size: -; length: 16; CDR3: CASSHNSGTGAYEQYF; DNA: TGCGCCAGCAGCCATAACTCCGGGACAGGGGCCTACGAGCAGTACTTC
V: TRBV18; D: -; J: TRBJ1-1; size: -; length: 13; CDR3: CASSPGGNTEAFF; DNA: TGTGCCAGCTCACCAGGAGGTAACACTGAAGCTTTCTTT
V: TRBV6-5; D: -; J: TRBJ2-7; size: -; length: 13; CDR3: CASSYREPYEQYF; DNA: TGTGCCAGCAGTTACAGGGAGCCCTACGAGCAGTACTTC
V: TRBV6-5; D: -; J: TRBJ1-1; size: once; length: 14; CDR3: CASRRGTRNTEAFF; DNA: TGTGCCAGTAGGAGGGGTACGAGAAACACTGAAGCTTTCTTT
V: TRBV6-5; D: -; J: TRBJ1-2; size: -; length: 12; CDR3: CASTPRRGDYTF; DNA: TGTGCCAGCACCCCCCGGAGGGGAGACTACACCTTC
V: TRBV30; D: -; J: TRBJ1-5; size: -; length: 13; CDR3: CAWSEGTGQPQHF; DNA: TGTGCCTGGAGTGAAGGGACCGGTCAGCCCCAGCATTTT
V: TRBV30; D: -; J: TRBJ1-6; size: -; length: 15; CDR3: CAWSVTISWNSPLHF; DNA: TGTGCCTGGAGTGTGACGATTTCCTGGAATTCACCCCTCCACTTT
V: TRBV28; D: -; J: TRBJ2-2; size: -; length: 14; CDR3: CASKAPPITGELFF; DNA: TGTGCCAGCAAAGCGCCCCCCATCACCGGGGAGCTGTTTTTT
V: TRBV2; D: -; J: TRBJ1-2; size: -; length: 13; CDR3: CASSVGPNYGYTF; DNA: TGTGCCAGCAGTGTAGGGCCCAACTATGGCTACACCTTC
V: TRBV7-9; D: TRBD1; J: TRBJ2-7; size: -; length: 14; CDR3: CASSPSTGVYEQYF; DNA: TGTGCCAGCAGCCCATCGACAGGGGTCTACGAGCAGTACTTC
V: TRBV5-4; D: -; J: TRBJ2-3; size: -; length: 13; CDR3: CASSVRLGDTQYF; DNA: TGTGCCAGCAGCGTAAGGTTGGGAGATACGCAGTATTTT
V: TRBV28; D: -; J: TRBJ2-1; size: -; length: 14; CDR3: CASSLPGTYNEQFF; DNA: TGTGCCAGCAGTTTACCCGGGACCTACAATGAGCAGTTCTTC
V: TRBV6-5; D: -; J: TRBJ1-4; size: -; length: 15; CDR3: CASSYGSAANEKLFF; DNA: TGTGCCAGCAGTTACGGGTCGGCTGCTAATGAAAAACTGTTTTTT